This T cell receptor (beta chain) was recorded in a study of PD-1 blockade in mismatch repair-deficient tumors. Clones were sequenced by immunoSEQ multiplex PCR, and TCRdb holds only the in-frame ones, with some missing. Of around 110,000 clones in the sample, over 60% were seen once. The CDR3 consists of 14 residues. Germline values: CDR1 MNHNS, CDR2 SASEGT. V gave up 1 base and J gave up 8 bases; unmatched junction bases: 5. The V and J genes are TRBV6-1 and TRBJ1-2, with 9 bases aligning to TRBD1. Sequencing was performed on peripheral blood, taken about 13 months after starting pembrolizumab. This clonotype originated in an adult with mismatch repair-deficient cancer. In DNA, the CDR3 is TGTGCCAGCAGTGAAGTGGGACAGGGAAGCGGCTACACCTTC. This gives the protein CASSEVGQGSGYTF.